These 5 T cell receptor beta chains were sequenced from one sample in a study of cytomegalovirus exposure and HLA in healthy donors. Use of 60 Vbeta and 13 Jbeta primers characterized the PCR. Here immunoSEQ multiplex PCR was the method, and the copy in TCRdb shows in-frame clones only, minus some. The table includes around 65,000 clones, 85% detected once. Source material: PBMCs. These receptors were collected from a female donor in good health and CMV-seronegative.

This clone showed up just once. The V and J genes are TRBV5-1 and TRBJ1-4; D is perhaps TRBD1 (5 bases). Trimming shortened V by 0 bases and J by 8 bases, and 11 bases separated the two germline ends. In germline, CDR1 is SGHRS, CDR2 YFSETQ. CDR3 length: 14 amino acids. CDR3 nucleotides: TGCGCCAGCAGCTTGGGCAGGGCGGGGGAAAAACTGTTTTTT. Translating it yields CASSLGRAGEKLFF.

In its sample, this clone was seen once. J is TRBJ2-7 and V is TRBV10-1; 9 bases align to TRBD1. The ends lost 7 bases at V and 3 bases at J; junction bases unmatched: 19. CDR1 is WNHNN and CDR2 is SYGVQD in the germline V gene (reference sequence). This CDR3 has 18 residues. The CDR3 DNA is TGCGCCAGCACCCTAAGTCCCTCGGCACAGGGGGCCCTCTACGAGCAGTACTTC. Amino acid sequence: CASTLSPSAQGALYEQYF.

A few counts support this clone. V usage is TRBV5-5 and J usage is TRBJ2-1, with 10 bases lining up with TRBD2. This CDR3 region has 14 residues. The V segment lost 4 bases and the J segment 8 bases; nucleotides outside the gene matches: 6. The germline gives CDR1 SGHKS, CDR2 YYEKEE (reference sequence). The CDR3 nucleotides read TGTGCCAGCAGCACGGGACTAGCGATCGATGAGCAGTTCTTC. As protein: CASSTGLAIDEQFF.

The chain recombines TRBV5-1 with TRBJ2-3; TRBD2 matches at 9 bases. There are 16 residues in the CDR3. Germline lookup yields CDR1 SGHRS and CDR2 YFSETQ. Trimming removed 4 bases from V and 5 bases from J; junction bases left unmatched: 11. Here the CDR3 DNA reads TGCGCCAGCAGCCCGGGCTGGGCGGGGGGGAAAGATACGCAGTATTTT. It yields the protein CASSPGWAGGKDTQYF.

CDR3: CASSSTGEIGNTIYF. Here the CDR3 DNA reads TGTGCCAGCAGCTCGACAGGGGAGATTGGAAACACCATATATTTT. The genes are TRBV9 and TRBJ1-3; 8 nucleotides align to TRBD1. V trimming: 4 bases; J trimming: 3 bases; junction bases outside the gene matches: 6. The CDR3 runs 15 residues. In germline, CDR1 is SGDLS, CDR2 YYNGEE.